This passage covers 22 T cell receptor beta chains from one sample sequenced in a study of vaccination and CD4 T cells after COVID-19. Treatment meaning: roughly 10-day PBMC culture with coronavirus spike peptide pools or control peptides (ViraFEST assay). With the Oncomine TCR Beta short-read assay, DNA from cultured CD4+ T cells was sequenced. TCRdb re-called the PCR reads with MiXCR, one entry per CDR3 protein. The table includes about 15,000 distinct CDR3 sequences, more than 45% detected once. Antigens of these TCRs are unknown. What was sequenced was CD4+ T cells from blood, cultured in vitro. The receptors derive from a human donor who had recovered from COVID-19.

The rearrangement uses TRBV7-9 and TRBJ2-1; 7 positions agree with TRBD2. Per the germline V gene, CDR1 is SEHNR and CDR2 is FQNEAQ (reference sequence). The CDR3 has 13 residues. Trimming cost V 3 bases and J 5 bases; bases outside gene matches: 1. CDR3 nucleotides: TGTGCCAGCAGCTTCGGGAGGAACAATGAGCAGTTCTTC. Protein product: CASSFGRNNEQFF.

V usage is TRBV2 and J usage is TRBJ2-7, with D possibly called TRBD1 or TRBD2 (5 bases each). The CDR3 covers 14 residues. V was cut by 3 bases and J by 6 bases, with 15 bases left in between. CDR1 is SNHLY, CDR2 FYNNEI, per germline. The CDR3 nucleotides read TGTGCCAGCAGTGACCGGAGGTTGGGGCTCGAGCAGTACTTC. It yields the protein CASSDRRLGLEQYF.

The J gene is TRBJ2-7, the V gene TRBV7-2, with D uncertain. Germline V gene lookup returns CDR1 SGHTA and CDR2 FQGNSA. The CDR3 covers 13 residues. Trimming pared 3 bases from V and 4 bases from J, leaving 10 bases between. This CDR3 reads CASSLVGIYEQYF. The CDR3 DNA is TGTGCCAGCAGCTTGGTAGGGATATACGAGCAGTACTTC.

V is TRBV11-3 and J is TRBJ2-1, with a tentative D call TRBD2 (6 bases). Germline CDR1 and CDR2: SGHNT and YENEEA. Trimming removed 4 bases from V and 1 base from J, with 17 bases in between. This CDR3 has 17 residues. CDR3 region: CASSSKALGGSYNEQFF. CDR3 DNA: TGTGCCAGCAGCTCAAAGGCACTGGGGGGTTCCTACAATGAGCAGTTCTTC.

The chain couples TRBV11-3 to TRBJ2-7; either TRBD1 or TRBD2 may fit D (5 bases each). V lost 5 bases to trimming and J lost 5 bases, with 13 bases between them. Germline V lookup: CDR1 SGHNT, CDR2 YENEEA. CDR3 length: 13 residues. The CDR3 here is CASSPTGGDEQYF. Written as DNA, the CDR3 is TGTGCCAGCAGCCCTACAGGAGGCGACGAGCAGTACTTC.

The chain carries TRBV7-8 and TRBJ1-1; no firm D call. The germline V and J ends were trimmed by 2 bases and 0 bases, with 4 bases remaining between them. This CDR3 contains 13 residues. The V gene's germline CDR1 is SGHVS and CDR2 FQNEAQ. CDR3 loop: CASSLSLNTEAFF. The CDR3 nucleotides read TGTGCCAGCAGCTTATCCCTGAACACTGAAGCTTTCTTT. Full variable domain (missing parts from reference TRBV7-8 and TRBJ1-1): GAGVSQSPRYKVAKRGQDVALRCDPISGHVSLFWYQQALGQGPEFLTYFQNEAQLDKSGLPSDRFFAERPEGSVSTLKIQRTQQEDSAVYLCASSLSLNTEAFFGQGTRLTVV.

This clonotype was seen a single time. This chain links TRBV12-3 or TRBV12-4 with TRBJ1-1; no definite D call. V was clipped by 0 bases and J by 1 base, with 3 bases between them. The CDR3 has 13 residues. The CDR3 DNA sequence: TGTGCCAGCAGTTTAGCAGGGAACACTGAAGCTTTCTTT. Translating gives CASSLAGNTEAFF.

This clonotype showed up just a few times. The J gene is TRBJ1-6, the V gene TRBV14; TRBD1 matches 9 bases. This CDR3 contains 14 residues. From germline, CDR1 is SGHDN and CDR2 FVKESK. Trimming at V came to 5 bases and at J to 5 bases, leaving 1 base not matched to a gene. CDR3 sequence (DNA): TGTGCCAGCAGCACAGGGGGCAATAATTCACCCCTCCACTTT. This translates into CASSTGGNNSPLHF.

This clonotype was seen only a few times. This sequence joins TRBV27 and TRBJ1-6; 8 bases line up with TRBD1. This CDR3 region has 15 residues. CDR1 is MNHEY and CDR2 is SMNVEV in the germline V gene (reference sequence). V trimming: 4 bases; J trimming: 10 bases; junction bases outside the gene matches: 9. The CDR3 sequence: CASSSLTGVGSPLHF. The CDR3 nucleotides are TGTGCCAGCAGTTCCCTGACAGGGGTAGGGTCACCCCTCCACTTT.

The chain uses TRBV25-1 and TRBJ1-2; D uncertain. The CDR3 has 14 amino acids. The germline gives CDR1 MGHDK, CDR2 SYGVNS. Trimming took 1 base from V and 4 from J, leaving 10 bases between them. CDR3 sequence: CASSESRSAYGYTF. DNA for the CDR3: TGTGCCAGCAGTGAATCAAGGAGTGCCTATGGCTACACCTTC.

The rearrangement links TRBV2 to TRBJ1-1; no clear D. Trimming shortened V by 6 bases and J by 4 bases, and 12 bases separated the two germline ends. Germline CDR1 reads SNHLY; CDR2 reads FYNNEI. This CDR3 spans 13 amino acids. This chain's CDR3 is CASRREASTEAFF. The CDR3 nucleotides read TGTGCCAGCAGGCGTGAGGCTTCCACTGAAGCTTTCTTT.

This clonotype has just a few counts. The chain is built from TRBV11-2 and TRBJ1-6, with a possible D match to TRBD1 (6 bases). Per germline, CDR1 SGHAT and CDR2 FQNNGV. This CDR3 is built from 15 residues. Between the trimmed V and J ends, which lost 5 bases and 10 bases, there was a span of 18 bases. The CDR3 DNA follows: TGTGCCAGCAGCACAGCGGGGAGCGGGGGCTCACCCCTCCACTTT. Translation: CASSTAGSGGSPLHF.

This chain uses TRBV11-3 with TRBJ2-7; 7 bases line up with TRBD2. V gave up 4 bases and J gave up 0 bases; unmatched junction bases: 0. CDR1 is SGHNT and CDR2 is YENEEA in the germline V gene. The CDR3 runs 13 residues. DNA for the CDR3: TGTGCCAGCAGCTGGGACTACTCCTACGAGCAGTACTTC. This gives the protein CASSWDYSYEQYF.

CDR3 DNA sequence: TGTGCCAGCAGCTTAATAATAGCGTCGGCCGGGGAGCTGTTTTTT. It translates to CASSLIIASAGELFF. The chain links TRBV7-2 to TRBJ2-2; D is perhaps TRBD2 (5 bases). The CDR3 is made up of 15 amino acids. Germline V CDR1 and CDR2: SGHTA, FQGNSA. V dropped 2 bases and J dropped 6 bases, with 13 bases sitting between them.

This clonotype was seen a few times. The V call is TRBV20-1, the J call TRBJ1-1, with D tentatively TRBD1 (5 bases). CDR3 length equals 13 residues. V lost 2 bases, J lost 11 bases, and 18 bases lay in between. From germline, CDR1 is DFQATT and CDR2 SNEGSKA (reference sequence). The chain's CDR3 is CSARPPGSDGAFF. DNA of the CDR3: TGCAGTGCTAGACCGCCAGGGAGTGATGGTGCTTTCTTT.

The chain is built from TRBV20-1 and TRBJ1-1, with D possibly matching TRBD1 (5 bases). Trimming shortened V by 2 bases and J by 3 bases, and 16 bases separated the two germline ends. Germline V gives CDR1 DFQATT, CDR2 SNEGSKA (reference sequence). The CDR3 length is 15 residues. Written as DNA, the CDR3 is TGCAGTGCTAGAAGTGGTGCCCCAGGGTACACTGAAGCTTTCTTT. It translates to CSARSGAPGYTEAFF.

This clonotype has just a few counts. As DNA, the CDR3 is TGTGCCAGCAGCACCCAGGGGGCGTACGAGCAGTACTTC. It encodes CASSTQGAYEQYF. The chain recombines TRBV21-1 with TRBJ2-7; the table assigns TRBD1, which was not confirmed against the DNA. TRBV21-1 is assigned pseudogene status. This CDR3 contains 13 residues.

This clonotype is labeled medium-sized. CDR3 nucleotide sequence: TGTGCCATCAGTGAGTCTGGACTAGGGGGTGTGGGTGAGCAGTTCTTC. Amino acids: CAISESGLGGVGEQFF. The gene calls are TRBV10-3 and TRBJ2-1, with D maybe TRBD2 (7 bases). V lost 0 bases and J 9 bases, leaving 18 bases between the germline ends. The CDR3 loop spans 16 amino acids. Germline-derived CDR1 and CDR2 are ENHRY and SYGVKD.

This chain joins TRBV18 and TRBJ2-3, with D tentatively TRBD2 (6 bases). V dropped 8 bases and J dropped 1 base, with 13 bases sitting between them. Germline V CDR1 and CDR2: KGHSH, LQKENI. The CDR3 is 14 residues long. CDR3 residues: CASGRTSGTDTQYF. The DNA of the CDR3 is TGTGCCAGCGGGAGGACTTCAGGCACAGATACGCAGTATTTT.

This rearrangement joins TRBV19 to TRBJ2-3; the match to TRBD1 covers 7 bases. The CDR3 contains 14 residues. V lost 6 bases, J lost 2 bases, and 5 bases stayed unmatched. Germline loops: CDR1 LNHDA, CDR2 SQIVND (reference sequence). The CDR3 loop reads CASRLGQPTDTQYF. DNA of the CDR3: TGTGCCAGTAGGCTGGGACAGCCCACAGATACGCAGTATTTT.

This clonotype was found once. The rearrangement links TRBV6-5 to TRBJ1-1; D remains unclear. The CDR3 sequence is 13 residues long. The germline gives CDR1 MNHEY, CDR2 SVGAGI. The germline V and J ends were trimmed by 5 bases and 2 bases, with 9 bases remaining between them. The CDR3 region has the DNA TGTGCCAGCAGTAACTTAGAAAACACTGAAGCTTTCTTT. Translating gives CASSNLENTEAFF.

This clonotype was counted between two and nine times. V usage is TRBV20-1 and J usage is TRBJ2-3, with 9 bases that match TRBD2. Germline CDR1 reads DFQATT; CDR2 reads SNEGSKA (reference sequence). The J segment lost 4 bases and the V segment lost 3 bases, leaving 5 bases of the junction unmatched. This CDR3 comprises 14 residues. The chain's CDR3 is CSASPASGADTQYF. CDR3 bases: TGCAGTGCTAGTCCGGCTAGCGGGGCAGATACGCAGTATTTT.